The rows below give T cell receptor beta chains drawn from one sample of a study of Ad26.COV2.S vaccination and SARS-CoV-2 variants. The data were produced by immunoSEQ multiplex PCR, yet TCRdb's version contains in-frame clones alone and is incomplete. Among some 410,000 clones, roughly 90% were seen once, and the ten largest hold around 1.8%. This specimen was peripheral blood, taken in a trial of Ad26.COV2.S vaccine versus placebo. Source of these receptors: a person aged 18 to 65 who received the Ad26.COV2.S COVID-19 vaccine or a placebo. Both conserved end residues are part of each CDR3. The D gene is left open where the match is weak.

j_gene	v_gene	d_gene	CDR3nt	CDR3aa
TRBJ2-7	TRBV7-9	TRBD2	TGTGCCAGCAGCTTAGTTCTAGCGGGGCTGGAAGAGCAGTACTTC	CASSLVLAGLEEQYF
TRBJ2-7	TRBV28	-	TGTGCCAGCAGCGATCAGAAGGGGGCCTACGAGCAGTACTTC	CASSDQKGAYEQYF
TRBJ1-2	TRBV21-1	-	TGTGCCAGCAGCAGGACCGAGGGGGTTGGCTACACCTTC	CASSRTEGVGYTF
TRBJ1-4	TRBV19	-	TGTGCCAGCGGCGAATTAGGGACGATCGAAAAACTGTTTTTT	CASGELGTIEKLFF
TRBJ2-5	TRBV5-1	-	TGCGCCAGCAGGCGTGGTGGGCAAGAGACCCAGTACTTC	CASRRGGQETQYF
TRBJ2-5	TRBV7-2	-	TGTGCCAGCAGCCCCGGGGGGCCGTCGCGGGAGACCCAGTACTTC	CASSPGGPSRETQYF
TRBJ2-1	TRBV7-9	-	TGTGCCAGCAGCTTAAGTTTCTTGCAATCCAATGAGCAGTTCTTC	CASSLSFLQSNEQFF
TRBJ2-3	TRBV7-9	TRBD1	TGTGCCAGCAGCGTGGACAGGGCCCAGGTCGATACGCAGTATTTT	CASSVDRAQVDTQYF
TRBJ1-1	TRBV10-3	-	TGTGCCATCAGTGAGTCGTTGGCGGCTGAAGCTTTCTTT	CAISESLAAEAFF
TRBJ1-1	TRBV10-3	-	TGTGCCATCAGTGACCCAGGCTTTGGGAACACTGAAGCTTTCTTT	CAISDPGFGNTEAFF
TRBJ1-2	TRBV28	-	TGTGCCAGCAGACCCCAGCCCGAAACCCACTATGGCTACACCTTC	CASRPQPETHYGYTF
TRBJ1-1	TRBV3-1/TRBV3-2	TRBD1	TGTGCCAGCAGCAGCGGGACAGATGCTTTCTTT	CASSSGTDAFF
TRBJ2-1	TRBV7-6	TRBD1	TGTGCCAGCAGCTTAGGGACAGGGGGTATGGATGAGCAGTTCTTC	CASSLGTGGMDEQFF
TRBJ1-1	TRBV2	-	TGTGCCAGCAGTGATTGGGGGTTGAACACTGAAGCTTTCTTT	CASSDWGLNTEAFF
TRBJ1-1	TRBV7-2	-	TGTGCCAGCAGCTCGAACACTGAAGCTTTCTTT	CASSSNTEAFF
TRBJ2-5	TRBV10-3	TRBD2	TGTGCCATCAGTGAGTCGTGGCTAGCGGGGACAGAGACCCAGTACTTC	CAISESWLAGTETQYF
TRBJ1-2	TRBV6-2/TRBV6-3	-	TGTGCCAGCAGTTACCCTCGGACAGCCTACACCTTC	CASSYPRTAYTF
TRBJ1-1	TRBV19	-	TGTGCCAGTAGTTTCGAGGGGGGGTTAACTGAAGCTTTCTTT	CASSFEGGLTEAFF
TRBJ2-7	TRBV11-2	TRBD1	TGTGCCAGCAGCTCCTACAGGGGGACAGACTCCTACGAGCAGTACTTC	CASSSYRGTDSYEQYF
TRBJ2-2	TRBV27	TRBD2	TGTGCCAGCAGTTTATTCGCGGGGGGGCCCTCCGGGGAGCTGTTTTTT	CASSLFAGGPSGELFF